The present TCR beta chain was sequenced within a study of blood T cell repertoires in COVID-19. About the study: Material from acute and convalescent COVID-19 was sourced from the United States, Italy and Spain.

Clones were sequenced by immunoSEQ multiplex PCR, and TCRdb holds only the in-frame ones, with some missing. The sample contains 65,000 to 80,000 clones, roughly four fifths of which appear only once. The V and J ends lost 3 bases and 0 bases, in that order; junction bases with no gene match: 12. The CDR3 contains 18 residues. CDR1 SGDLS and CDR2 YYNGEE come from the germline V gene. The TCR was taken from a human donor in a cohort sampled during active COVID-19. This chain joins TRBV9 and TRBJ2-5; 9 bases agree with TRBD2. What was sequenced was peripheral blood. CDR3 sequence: CASSAPSGATPYQETQYF. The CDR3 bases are TGTGCCAGCAGCGCCCCTAGCGGGGCGACGCCGTACCAAGAGACCCAGTACTTC. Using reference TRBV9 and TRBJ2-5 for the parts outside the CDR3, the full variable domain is DSGVTQTPKHLITATGQRVTLRCSPRSGDLSVYWYQQSLDQGLQFLIQYYNGEERAKGNILERFSAQQFPDLHSELNLSSLELGDSALYFCASSAPSGATPYQETQYFGPGTRLLVL.